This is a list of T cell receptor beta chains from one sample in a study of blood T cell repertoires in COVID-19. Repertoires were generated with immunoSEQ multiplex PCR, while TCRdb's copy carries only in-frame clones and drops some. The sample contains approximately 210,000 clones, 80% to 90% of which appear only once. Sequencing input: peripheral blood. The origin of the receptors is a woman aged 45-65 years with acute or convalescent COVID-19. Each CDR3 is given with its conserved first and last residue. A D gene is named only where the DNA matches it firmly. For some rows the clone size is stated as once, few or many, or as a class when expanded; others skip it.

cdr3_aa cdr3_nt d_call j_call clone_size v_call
CASSQGGGRAGNEQFF TGTGCCAGCAGCCAAGGGGGCGGGAGGGCCGGCAATGAGCAGTTCTTC TRBD2 TRBJ2-1 . TRBV4-2
CASSITLGHEQFF TGTGCCAGTAGTATAACCCTTGGGCATGAGCAGTTCTTC . TRBJ2-1 . TRBV19
CASSGQGGYTF TGTGCCAGCAGTGGACAGGGGGGCTACACCTTC TRBD1 TRBJ1-2 . TRBV28
CASSPRQGGNTGELFF TGTGCCAGCTCACCCCGACAGGGGGGGAACACCGGGGAGCTGTTTTTT TRBD1 TRBJ2-2 . TRBV18
CASSGTSQETQYF TGTGCCAGCAGCGGGACTTCCCAAGAGACCCAGTACTTC . TRBJ2-5 . TRBV2
CAIMGPGPPYEQYF TGTGCCATCATGGGGCCAGGGCCCCCCTACGAGCAGTACTTC . TRBJ2-7 . TRBV10-3
CASSRLMGPQETQYF TGTGCCAGTAGTCGGTTAATGGGCCCCCAAGAGACCCAGTACTTC . TRBJ2-5 . TRBV19
CASSLRVLREGDEQYF TGTGCCAGCAGTTTAAGGGTTTTGCGGGAGGGAGACGAGCAGTACTTC TRBD2 TRBJ2-7 . TRBV28
CASRTGFLYGYTF TGTGCCAGCCGGACAGGTTTCTTGTATGGCTACACCTTC TRBD1 TRBJ1-2 few TRBV2
CASSPRLLADEQFF TGTGCCAGCAGCCCGAGACTGTTAGCGGATGAGCAGTTCTTC . TRBJ2-1 . TRBV7-8
CASSLAGPFSPLHF TGTGCCAGCAGTTTGGCAGGCCCTTTTTCACCCCTCCACTTT . TRBJ1-6 . TRBV6-5
CASSLRREGTDTQYF TGTGCCAGCAGTTTGCGGCGGGAGGGCACAGATACGCAGTATTTT TRBD2 TRBJ2-3 . TRBV27
CASSSLAGAKNIQYF TGTGCCAGCAGTTCACTAGCGGGAGCCAAAAACATTCAGTACTTC TRBD2 TRBJ2-4 . TRBV28
CASSLRREAYEQYF TGTGCCAGCTCACTTCGACGGGAGGCCTACGAGCAGTACTTC TRBD2 TRBJ2-7 . TRBV18
CASSGSFTTEAFF TGTGCCAGCAGTGGGAGTTTTACCACTGAAGCTTTCTTT . TRBJ1-1 . TRBV2
CASSLDGNYGYTF TGTGCCAGCAGCCTAGACGGGAACTATGGCTACACCTTC . TRBJ1-2 . TRBV12-3/TRBV12-4
CASSLVFTGHMRSEQFF TGTGCCAGCAGCTTAGTATTCACAGGACATATGAGGAGTGAGCAGTTCTTC . TRBJ2-1 . TRBV7-9
CASSKTANTEAFF TGTGCCAGCAGCAAAACAGCGAACACTGAAGCTTTCTTT . TRBJ1-1 few TRBV25-1
CASSSRYTGTGEGYTF TGTGCCAGCAGCTCTCGATATACCGGGACAGGGGAAGGCTACACCTTC TRBD1 TRBJ1-2 . TRBV9
CASSERTSGAYEQYF TGTGCCAGCAGTGAAAGAACTAGCGGGGCCTACGAGCAGTACTTC TRBD2 TRBJ2-7 . TRBV6-1
CASSMLGQIVGYTF TGTGCCAGTAGTATGCTGGGACAGATCGTCGGCTACACCTTC TRBD1 TRBJ1-2 . TRBV19
CASLTGVNTEAFF TGTGCCAGCCTGACAGGAGTGAACACTGAAGCTTTCTTT . TRBJ1-1 . TRBV28
CASSSLTGLDEKLFF TGTGCCAGCAGCTCGCTGACAGGGCTCGATGAAAAACTGTTTTTT TRBD1 TRBJ1-4 few TRBV5-8
CASSLGSTGKNYGYTF TGTGCCAGCAGCTTAGGTAGTACAGGGAAGAACTATGGCTACACCTTC . TRBJ1-2 . TRBV7-8
CASSFTSSYEQYF TGTGCCAGCAGCTTCACCTCTAGCTACGAGCAGTACTTC . TRBJ2-7 . TRBV7-9
CASSPPSLEQYF TGTGCCAGCAGTCCCCCCTCCCTTGAGCAGTACTTC . TRBJ2-7 . TRBV6-5
CASRRYSGLYEQYF TGTGCCAGCAGACGATACTCAGGGCTCTACGAGCAGTACTTC . TRBJ2-7 . TRBV27
CASSLGGGPYEQYF TGTGCCAGCAGCCTCGGGGGGGGTCCCTACGAGCAGTACTTC TRBD2 TRBJ2-7 . TRBV3-1/TRBV3-2
CASSSAGAEEGDTQYF TGTGCCAGCAGTTCCGCAGGGGCCGAAGAGGGAGATACGCAGTATTTT . TRBJ2-3 . TRBV28
CASSRGSYEQYF TGTGCCAGCAGCCGGGGGTCCTACGAGCAGTACTTC . TRBJ2-7 . TRBV12-3/TRBV12-4
CASSITGYQETQYF TGTGCCAGCAGCATTACAGGGTACCAAGAGACCCAGTACTTC . TRBJ2-5 . TRBV9
CASSLLQGFNSPLHF TGCGCCAGCAGCTTGCTACAGGGGTTTAATTCACCCCTCCACTTT TRBD1 TRBJ1-6 . TRBV5-1
CASSAQGEATEAFF TGCGCCAGCAGTGCACAGGGTGAGGCCACTGAAGCTTTCTTT . TRBJ1-1 . TRBV10-2
CATSADSGTWNEQFF TGTGCCACCAGTGCCGATAGCGGGACCTGGAATGAGCAGTTCTTC TRBD2 TRBJ2-1 . TRBV24-1
CASSRLEVVAGSDTQYF TGTGCCAGCAGCCGGCTGGAGGTAGTAGCGGGATCAGATACGCAGTATTTT TRBD2 TRBJ2-3 . TRBV4-2
CATPGRGTYNEQFF TGTGCCACCCCGGGGCGGGGGACCTACAATGAGCAGTTCTTC TRBD2 TRBJ2-1 . TRBV24-1
CASSSLRGTDTQYF TGTGCCAGCTCTTCCCTACGAGGGACAGATACGCAGTATTTT . TRBJ2-3 . TRBV27
CASSLDRDREETQYF TGTGCCAGCAGCCTAGACCGGGACAGGGAAGAGACCCAGTACTTC TRBD1 TRBJ2-5 . TRBV7-6
CASSILWTSGSQETQYF TGTGCCAGTAGTATCCTCTGGACTAGCGGGAGCCAAGAGACCCAGTACTTC TRBD2 TRBJ2-5 . TRBV19
CAVGDRGSQPQHF TGTGCCGTGGGGGACAGGGGCAGTCAGCCCCAGCATTTT TRBD1 TRBJ1-5 . TRBV6-5
CASKLAGNEQYF TGTGCCAGCAAACTAGCGGGAAACGAGCAGTACTTC TRBD2 TRBJ2-7 . TRBV6-6
CASSLDRSNEKLFF TGTGCCAGCAGTTTGGACAGGTCTAATGAAAAACTGTTTTTT TRBD1 TRBJ1-4 . TRBV28
CASSVERPGGNYGYTF TGTGCCAGCAGCGTAGAGAGGCCTGGGGGCAACTATGGCTACACCTTC . TRBJ1-2 . TRBV9
CASSRGSEQYF TGTGCCAGCTCCCGCGGGAGTGAGCAGTACTTC TRBD2 TRBJ2-7 . TRBV25-1
CASSRDRDTSYEQYF TGTGCCAGCAGCCGAGACCGGGACACCTCCTACGAGCAGTACTTC . TRBJ2-7 . TRBV7-3
CASTRGRPTDTQYF TGTGCCAGCACCCGAGGTCGGCCAACAGATACGCAGTATTTT . TRBJ2-3 . TRBV6-5
CASGLYEGARVAFF TGTGCTAGTGGTTTGTATGAGGGGGCGCGCGTAGCTTTCTTT TRBD1 TRBJ1-1 . TRBV12-5
CASSLTGQGPSEQYF TGCGCCAGCAGCTTAACGGGACAGGGACCTAGTGAGCAGTACTTC TRBD1 TRBJ2-7 . TRBV5-1
CASSPDAGSSYEQYF TGTGCCAGCAGCCCCGACGCAGGGTCCTCCTACGAGCAGTACTTC . TRBJ2-7 . TRBV5-4
CASSVIPGYGYTF TGTGCCAGCAGCGTAATCCCAGGCTATGGCTACACCTTC . TRBJ1-2 . TRBV9
CATSEERLAPYNEQFF TGTGCCACCAGTGAGGAGAGGCTAGCGCCTTACAATGAGCAGTTCTTC . TRBJ2-1 . TRBV24-1
CASSLGGGPGETQYF TGCGCCAGCAGCCTGGGGGGAGGGCCAGGTGAGACCCAGTACTTC TRBD2 TRBJ2-5 . TRBV4-1
CSGLAGVRQYF TGCAGTGGACTAGCGGGAGTAAGGCAGTACTTC TRBD2 TRBJ2-7 few TRBV20-1